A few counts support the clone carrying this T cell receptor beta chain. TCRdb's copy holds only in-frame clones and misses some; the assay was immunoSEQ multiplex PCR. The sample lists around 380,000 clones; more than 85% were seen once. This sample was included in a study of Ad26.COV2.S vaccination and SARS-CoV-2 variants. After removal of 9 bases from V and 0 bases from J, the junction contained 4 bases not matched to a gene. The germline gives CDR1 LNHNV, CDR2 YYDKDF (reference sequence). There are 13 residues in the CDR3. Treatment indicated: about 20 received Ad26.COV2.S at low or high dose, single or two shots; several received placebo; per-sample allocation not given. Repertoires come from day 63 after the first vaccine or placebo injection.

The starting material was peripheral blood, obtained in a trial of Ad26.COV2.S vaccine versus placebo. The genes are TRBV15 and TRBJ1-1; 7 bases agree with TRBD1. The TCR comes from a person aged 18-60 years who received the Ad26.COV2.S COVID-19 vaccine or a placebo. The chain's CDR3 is CATSTGMNTEAFF. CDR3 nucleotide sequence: TGTGCCACTTCGACAGGGATGAACACTGAAGCTTTCTTT.